This T cell receptor (beta chain) was sequenced in a study of vaccination and CD4 T cells after COVID-19. On the study more broadly: The stimulus for the cells was overlapping spike peptides derived from SARS-CoV-2, HCoV-NL63, HCoV-OC43 and HCoV-229E. Broader study findings: Looking at convalescent patients, a median around 89% of reactive clones were present only post-vaccination. Spike mono-reactivity was the property of 304 of 307 vaccine-specific clones in convalescent patients.

Sequenced with the Oncomine TCR Beta short-read assay was DNA taken from cultured CD4+ T cells. TCRdb ran MiXCR on the PCR reads and lists one entry per CDR3 protein. The sample holds about 6,600 distinct CDR3 sequences, about 20% seen once. This clonotype has only a few counts. Antigen specificity is unknown. This CDR3 has 17 amino acids. V gave up 2 bases and J gave up 5 bases; unmatched junction bases: 12. Germline lookup yields CDR1 SGHTA and CDR2 FQGNSA. Treatment noted: 10-day PBMC culture with coronavirus spike peptide pools or control peptides (ViraFEST assay). In the ViraFEST assay, peptide-pool expansion preceded TCR sequencing of expanded clonotypes.

The sample here was CD4+ T cells from blood, cultured in vitro, taken after SARS-CoV-2 vaccination. The rearrangement uses TRBV7-2 and TRBJ2-1; 7 bases align to TRBD2. The TCR comes from a human donor who had recovered from COVID-19. CDR3 in amino acids: CASSLLAGTSFDNEQFF. CDR3 DNA sequence: TGTGCCAGCAGCTTATTAGCGGGTACTAGTTTTGACAATGAGCAGTTCTTC.